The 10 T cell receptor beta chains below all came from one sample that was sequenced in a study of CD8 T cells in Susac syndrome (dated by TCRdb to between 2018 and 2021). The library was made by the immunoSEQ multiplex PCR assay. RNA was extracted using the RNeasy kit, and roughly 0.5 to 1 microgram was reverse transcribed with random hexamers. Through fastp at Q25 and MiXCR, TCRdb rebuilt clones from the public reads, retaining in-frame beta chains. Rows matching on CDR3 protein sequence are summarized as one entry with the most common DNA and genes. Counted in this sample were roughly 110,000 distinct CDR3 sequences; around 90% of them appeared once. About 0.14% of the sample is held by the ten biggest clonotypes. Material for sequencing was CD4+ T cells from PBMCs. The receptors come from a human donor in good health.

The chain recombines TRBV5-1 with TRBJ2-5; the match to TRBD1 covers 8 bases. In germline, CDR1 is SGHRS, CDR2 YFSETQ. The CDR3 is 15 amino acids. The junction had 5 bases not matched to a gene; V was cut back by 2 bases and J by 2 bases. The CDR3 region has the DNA TGCGCCAGCAGCTTCGGCAGGGGGCCTCAAGAGACCCAGTACTTC. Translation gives CASSFGRGPQETQYF.

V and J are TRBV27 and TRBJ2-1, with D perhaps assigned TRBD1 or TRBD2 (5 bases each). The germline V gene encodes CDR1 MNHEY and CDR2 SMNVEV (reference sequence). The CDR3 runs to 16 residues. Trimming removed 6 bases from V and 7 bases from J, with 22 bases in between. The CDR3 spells CASSLVGTTVRNEQFF. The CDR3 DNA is TGTGCCAGCAGCCTGGTAGGGACGACGGTGCGGAATGAGCAGTTCTTC.

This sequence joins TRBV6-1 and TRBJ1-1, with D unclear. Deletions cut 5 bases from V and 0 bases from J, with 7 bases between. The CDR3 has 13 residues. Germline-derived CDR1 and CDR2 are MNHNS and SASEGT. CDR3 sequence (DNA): TGTGCCAGCAGTCATGGACTGAACACTGAAGCTTTCTTT. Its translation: CASSHGLNTEAFF.

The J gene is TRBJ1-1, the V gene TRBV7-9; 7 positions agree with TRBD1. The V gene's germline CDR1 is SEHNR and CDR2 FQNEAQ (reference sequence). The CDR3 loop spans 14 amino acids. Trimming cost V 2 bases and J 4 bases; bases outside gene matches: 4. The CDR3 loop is CASSLRQGVTEAFF. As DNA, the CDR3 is TGTGCCAGCAGCTTAAGGCAGGGGGTCACTGAAGCTTTCTTT. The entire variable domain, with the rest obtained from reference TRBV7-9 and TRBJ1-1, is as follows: DTGVSQNPRHKITKRGQNVTFRCDPISEHNRLYWYRQTLGQGPEFLTYFQNEAQLEKSRLLSDRFSAERPKGSFSTLEIQRTEQGDSAMYLCASSLRQGVTEAFFGQGTRLTVV.

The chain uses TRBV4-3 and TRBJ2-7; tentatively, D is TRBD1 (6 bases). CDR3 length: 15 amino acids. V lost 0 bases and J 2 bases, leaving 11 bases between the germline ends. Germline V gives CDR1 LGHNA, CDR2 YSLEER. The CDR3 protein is CASSQDWQGTYEQYF. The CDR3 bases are TGCGCCAGCAGCCAAGATTGGCAGGGGACCTACGAGCAGTACTTC.

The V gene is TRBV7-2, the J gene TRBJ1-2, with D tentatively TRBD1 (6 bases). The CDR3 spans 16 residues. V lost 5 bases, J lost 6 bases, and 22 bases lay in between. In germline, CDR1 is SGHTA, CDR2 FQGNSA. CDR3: CASSPSRSAGDHGYTF. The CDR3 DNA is TGTGCCAGCAGCCCATCCCGTTCTGCAGGGGACCATGGCTACACCTTC.

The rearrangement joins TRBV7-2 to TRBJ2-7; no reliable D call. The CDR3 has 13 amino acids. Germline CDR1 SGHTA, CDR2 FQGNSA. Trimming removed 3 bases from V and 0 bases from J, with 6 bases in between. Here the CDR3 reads CASSFDPSYEQYF. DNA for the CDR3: TGTGCCAGCAGCTTCGACCCCTCCTACGAGCAGTACTTC. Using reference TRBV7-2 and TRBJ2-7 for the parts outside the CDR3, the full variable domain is GAGVSQSPSNKVTEKGKDVELRCDPISGHTALYWYRQSLGQGLEFLIYFQGNSAPDKSGLPSDRFSAERTGGSVSTLTIQRTQQEDSAVYLCASSFDPSYEQYFGPGTRLTVT.

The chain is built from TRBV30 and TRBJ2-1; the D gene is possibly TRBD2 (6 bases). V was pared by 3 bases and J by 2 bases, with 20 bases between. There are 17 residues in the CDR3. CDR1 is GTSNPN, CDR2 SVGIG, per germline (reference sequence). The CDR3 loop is CAWRGGVPGPPYNEQFF. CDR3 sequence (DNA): TGTGCCTGGAGAGGAGGGGTTCCGGGTCCCCCCTACAATGAGCAGTTCTTC. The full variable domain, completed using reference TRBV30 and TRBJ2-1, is SQTIHQWPATLVQPVGSPLSLECTVEGTSNPNLYWYRQAAGRGLQLLFYSVGIGQISSEVPQNLSASRPQDRQFILSSKKLLLSDSGFYLCAWRGGVPGPPYNEQFFGPGTRLTVL.

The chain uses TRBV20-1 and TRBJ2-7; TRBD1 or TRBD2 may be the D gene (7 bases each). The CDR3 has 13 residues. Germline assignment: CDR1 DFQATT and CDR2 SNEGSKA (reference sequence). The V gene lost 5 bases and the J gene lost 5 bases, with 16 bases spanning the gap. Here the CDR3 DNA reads TGCAGTGCTCCGGGACTAACAGGGGACGAGCAGTACTTC. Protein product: CSAPGLTGDEQYF.

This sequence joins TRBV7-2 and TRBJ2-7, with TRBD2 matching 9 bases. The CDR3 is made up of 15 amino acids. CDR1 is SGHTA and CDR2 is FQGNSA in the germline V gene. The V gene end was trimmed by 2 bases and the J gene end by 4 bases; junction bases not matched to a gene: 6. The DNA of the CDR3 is TGTGCCAGCAGCTTAAGGGCGGGAGGGAATTACGAGCAGTACTTC. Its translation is CASSLRAGGNYEQYF.